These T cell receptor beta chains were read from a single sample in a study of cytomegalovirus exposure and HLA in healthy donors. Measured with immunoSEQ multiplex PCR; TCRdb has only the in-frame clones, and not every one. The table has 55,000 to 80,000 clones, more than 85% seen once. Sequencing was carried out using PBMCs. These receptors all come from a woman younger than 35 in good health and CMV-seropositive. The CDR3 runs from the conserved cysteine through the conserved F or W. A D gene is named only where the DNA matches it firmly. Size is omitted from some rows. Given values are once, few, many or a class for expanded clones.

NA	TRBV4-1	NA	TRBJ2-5	CASSLFTYSLRETQYF	TGCGCCAGCAGCCTCTTCACCTACTCCCTCAGGGAGACCCAGTACTTC
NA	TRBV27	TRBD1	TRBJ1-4	CASSTITGQFNEKLFF	TGTGCCAGCAGTACTATAACGGGACAGTTTAATGAAAAACTGTTTTTT
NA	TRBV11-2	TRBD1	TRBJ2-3	CASSRDRDWENTDTQYF	TGTGCCAGCAGCCGTGACAGGGATTGGGAGAACACAGATACGCAGTATTTT
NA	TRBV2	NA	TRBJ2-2	CASSVREGSGELFF	TGTGCCAGCAGTGTCAGGGAAGGTTCCGGGGAGCTGTTTTTT
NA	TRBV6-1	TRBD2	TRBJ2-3	CASSDDGLGVDTQYF	TGTGCCAGCAGTGACGACGGACTAGGTGTGGATACGCAGTATTTT
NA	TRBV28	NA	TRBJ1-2	CASSSPGAPGGYTF	TGTGCCAGCAGCTCCCCCGGAGCTCCGGGTGGCTACACCTTC
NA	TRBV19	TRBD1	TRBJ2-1	CASSIRTGRSSYNEQFF	TGTGCCAGTAGTATCCGGACAGGGAGAAGCTCCTACAATGAGCAGTTCTTC
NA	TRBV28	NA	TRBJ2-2	CASRVGTLGTGELFF	TGTGCCAGCAGGGTCGGGACTCTTGGGACCGGGGAGCTGTTTTTT
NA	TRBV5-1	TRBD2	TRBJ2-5	CASSEGLARLMGETQYF	TGCGCCAGCAGCGAGGGACTAGCCCGATTAATGGGAGAGACCCAGTACTTC
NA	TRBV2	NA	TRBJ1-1	CASSEGQGITEAFF	TGTGCCAGCAGTGAAGGGCAGGGAATAACTGAAGCTTTCTTT
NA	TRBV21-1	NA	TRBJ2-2	CASSDRDRGDRGELFF	TGTGCCAGCAGCGACCGGGACAGGGGGGATCGAGGGGAGCTGTTTTTT
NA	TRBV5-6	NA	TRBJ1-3	CASSFWSSGNTIYF	TGTGCCAGCAGCTTTTGGAGCTCTGGAAACACCATATATTTT
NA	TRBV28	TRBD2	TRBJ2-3	CASSLGPTSGGHTDTQYF	TGTGCCAGCAGTTTAGGACCGACTAGCGGGGGGCACACAGATACGCAGTATTTT
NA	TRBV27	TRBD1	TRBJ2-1	CASRGTGGGYDEQFF	TGTGCCAGCAGAGGTACAGGGGGCGGTTATGATGAGCAGTTCTTC
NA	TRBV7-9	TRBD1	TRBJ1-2	CASSFFRDRNLYGYTF	TGTGCCAGCAGCTTTTTTCGGGACAGAAACCTCTATGGCTACACCTTC
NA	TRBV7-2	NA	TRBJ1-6	CASSTQTGIGSPLHF	TGTGCCAGCAGCACGCAGACCGGGATAGGGTCACCCCTCCACTTT
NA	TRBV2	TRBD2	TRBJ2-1	CASTLSSGSDEQFF	TGTGCCAGCACTCTCTCTAGCGGGAGTGATGAGCAGTTCTTC
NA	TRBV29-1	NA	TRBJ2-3	CSVVGTDTQYF	TGCAGCGTTGTCGGCACAGATACGCAGTATTTT
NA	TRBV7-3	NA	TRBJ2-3	CASSLSSGSTDTQYF	TGTGCCAGCAGCTTAAGTAGCGGAAGCACAGATACGCAGTATTTT
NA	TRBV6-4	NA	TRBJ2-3	CASKGESSTDTQYF	TGTGCCAGCAAGGGGGAGTCCTCCACAGATACGCAGTATTTT
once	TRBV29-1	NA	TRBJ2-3	CSVDVGTDTQYF	TGCAGCGTTGATGTAGGCACAGATACGCAGTATTTT
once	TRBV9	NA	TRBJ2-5	CASSTTGQGGTQYF	TGTGCCAGCAGCACGACTGGCCAGGGGGGGACCCAGTACTTC
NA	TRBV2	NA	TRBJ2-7	CASTPGWGGSYEQYF	TGTGCCAGCACCCCAGGTTGGGGTGGGAGCTACGAGCAGTACTTC
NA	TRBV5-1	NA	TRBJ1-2	CASSSPGRVYGYTF	TGCGCCAGCAGCTCACCCGGGAGGGTTTATGGCTACACCTTC
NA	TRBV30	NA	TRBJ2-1	CAWSDLGRSSYNEQFF	TGTGCCTGGAGTGATCTAGGCCGGAGCTCCTACAATGAGCAGTTCTTC
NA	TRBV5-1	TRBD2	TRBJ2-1	CASSPGRAGAYNEQFF	TGCGCCAGCAGCCCGGGTCGAGCGGGAGCCTACAATGAGCAGTTCTTC
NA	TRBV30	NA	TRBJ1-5	CAWSSGNQPQHF	TGTGCCTGGAGCTCAGGGAATCAGCCCCAGCATTTT
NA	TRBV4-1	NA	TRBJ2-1	CASSQDNGAGPFF	TGCGCCAGCAGCCAAGATAACGGCGCGGGACCGTTCTTC
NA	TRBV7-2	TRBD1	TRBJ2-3	CASSLGPDRVVDTQYF	TGTGCCAGCAGCTTAGGACCTGACAGGGTCGTAGATACGCAGTATTTT